This T cell receptor beta chain was retrieved from a study of neurological immune-mediated disorders. Whole-study results and caveats: CDR3 amino acid sequences of expanded clones were not shared across subjects, a result suggesting private repertoires in all groups. When repertoires were grouped phylogenetically, those of 18 of 34 multiple sclerosis patients fell into one related-CDR3 cluster, a possible signature.

This clonotype was detected ten times or more. What it binds is not known. TCRdb re-called the 5' RACE reads with MiXCR, one entry per CDR3 protein. The table has roughly 67,000 distinct CDR3 sequences, over 4% seen once; the top ten hold 2.5% to 3%. This CDR3 region has 14 residues. With 5 bases removed from V and 1 base from J, the gap between germline ends came to 9 bases. CDR1 DFQATT and CDR2 SNEGSKA come from the germline V gene (reference sequence). The sample comprised PBMCs. The receptor was isolated from a man aged 45-60 years with multiple sclerosis. The J gene is TRBJ1-6, the V gene TRBV20-1, with TRBD1 as a possible D gene (5 bases). DNA for the CDR3: TGCAGTGCTGCCGGGGGGTCCTATAATTCACCCCTCCACTTT. It encodes CSAAGGSYNSPLHF.